These T cell receptor beta chains were read from a single sample in a study of blood T cell repertoires in COVID-19. Method: immunoSEQ multiplex PCR; TCRdb's copy keeps in-frame clones and lacks some. The sample consists of 200,000 to 250,000 clones, approximately 87% of them appearing once. The sequenced sample was peripheral blood. These receptors originate from a woman aged 50 to 60 with acute or convalescent COVID-19. CDR3s include the opening cysteine and the closing phenylalanine or tryptophan. D genes are given only for firm matches.

d_call j_call v_call cdr3_aa
. TRBJ2-2 TRBV5-5 CASRITTGTGELFF
. TRBJ1-2 TRBV11-3 CASSLDQGGRYGYTF
. TRBJ2-7 TRBV6-2/TRBV6-3 CASSYSGLAETYEQYF
. TRBJ2-1 TRBV6-5 CASSYQGSGYNEQFF
TRBD1 TRBJ1-3 TRBV14 CASSHVGQSGNTIYF
. TRBJ2-2 TRBV5-8 CASSLGAAYTGELFF
TRBD1 TRBJ1-6 TRBV6-6 CASTGTGISPLHF
. TRBJ1-2 TRBV11-2 CASSQGHNYGYTF
. TRBJ2-2 TRBV11-2 CASSLGGATGELFF
. TRBJ2-7 TRBV7-3 CASSPVKTSIYEQYF
TRBD1 TRBJ1-2 TRBV19 CASSIRTGAHYGYTF
. TRBJ2-3 TRBV7-9 CASSLRPRSGTDTQYF
. TRBJ2-3 TRBV6-1 CASSEATGGADTQYF
TRBD1 TRBJ1-1 TRBV18 CASSQSAGGPTEAFF
. TRBJ2-7 TRBV11-3 CASSSYSGSSYEQYF
. TRBJ1-2 TRBV20-1 CSASLPGVVPYGYTF
TRBD1 TRBJ1-4 TRBV19 CASSMVQGPEKLFF
. TRBJ1-4 TRBV12-3/TRBV12-4 CASSPLPTGRLFF
. TRBJ2-5 TRBV9 CASSTYPGDGNQETQYF
. TRBJ1-3 TRBV23-1 CASSQSKETSGNTIYF
TRBD1 TRBJ1-2 TRBV18 CASSPGQGNYGYTF
. TRBJ1-3 TRBV3-1/TRBV3-2 CASSQAGSGNTIYF
. TRBJ1-2 TRBV20-1 CSARVAFGYTF
TRBD1 TRBJ1-5 TRBV28 CASIGQGAGNQPQHF
. TRBJ2-1 TRBV6-5 CASSRDLREQFF
TRBD1 TRBJ1-3 TRBV10-3 CAISERQGSGNTIYF
. TRBJ1-2 TRBV30 CAWALPDYNYGHTF
TRBD2 TRBJ2-7 TRBV29-1 CSVAVQRGTYEQYF
. TRBJ1-2 TRBV30 CAWSVSVDGYTF
. TRBJ2-1 TRBV2 CASSQRTNEQFF
. TRBJ1-3 TRBV7-6 CASSLAGTGGKFGNTIYF
. TRBJ2-2 TRBV7-9 CASSLGPAPPGELFF
TRBD1 TRBJ2-1 TRBV7-3 CASSLGQGSYNEQFF
. TRBJ2-3 TRBV27 CASSSGSFTDTQYF
TRBD1 TRBJ1-4 TRBV7-7 CASSPGTGGNEKLFF
. TRBJ1-3 TRBV5-6 CASIKNGGENTIYF
TRBD1 TRBJ1-6 TRBV19 CASSMGTAAESSYNSPLHF
TRBD2 TRBJ2-5 TRBV27 CASSVDRGTSGFQETQYF
. TRBJ2-3 TRBV6-5 CASSPTRADTQYF
TRBD1 TRBJ1-6 TRBV30 CAWSVSRGRNSPLHF
. TRBJ1-2 TRBV6-1 CASSEETVYGYTF
. TRBJ1-2 TRBV3-1/TRBV3-2 CASSQDNPTTVNYGYTF
TRBD2 TRBJ2-7 TRBV7-2 CASSFPLLSGGLSYEQYF
TRBD1 TRBJ2-2 TRBV5-1 CASSGPGTGNTGELFF
. TRBJ2-7 TRBV6-2/TRBV6-3 CASSYSRDYEQYF
TRBD1 TRBJ1-2 TRBV9 CASSAGQGAFYGYTF
TRBD1 TRBJ2-5 TRBV11-3 CASSVGQGPQENQYF